This TCR beta chain was identified in a study of blood T cell repertoires in COVID-19. Study details: From the United States, Italy and Spain came samples of acute and convalescent COVID-19. In each case, the material was cDNA or gDNA derived from T cells, B-cell-depleted T cells, or PBMCs.

Original handling: Reference gene primer amplification gave nucleated cell count estimates. The assay was immunoSEQ multiplex PCR, and TCRdb's table has in-frame clones only and misses some. The DNA was the basis for D and trimming; V, J and clone size are from that table. The table has roughly 77,000 clones, around 80% seen once; the top ten hold 26%. Deletions cut 5 bases from V and 2 bases from J, with 13 bases between. CDR1 and CDR2 from the germline V gene are SGHTA and FQGTGA. This CDR3 contains 16 residues. The TCR originated in a man in his 60s with active or convalescent COVID-19. This chain connects TRBV7-3 to TRBJ2-6; D might be TRBD2 (5 bases). Sequencing used peripheral blood. CDR3 sequence (DNA): TGTGCCAGCAGCCCACCCGGGATAACTGGGGCCAACGTCCTGACTTTC. Its protein is CASSPPGITGANVLTF.